The rows below give T cell receptor beta chains drawn from one sample of a study of follicular helper T cells after annual influenza vaccination. This table comes from immunoSEQ multiplex PCR, and its TCRdb copy is limited to in-frame clones, with some not included. The sample consists of 9,500 to 15,000 clones, 60% to 80% of them appearing once. The source material was CXCR5+ CD38- circulating T follicular helper cells from blood, sampled on the day of influenza vaccination. The receptor set was obtained from an adult who received the influenza vaccine. The CDR3 runs from the conserved cysteine through the conserved F or W. A D gene is named only where the DNA matches it firmly. For some rows the clone size is stated as once, few or many, or as a class when expanded; others skip it.

j_gene,abundance,d_gene,v_gene,CDR3aa,CDR3nt
TRBJ2-3,once,-,TRBV9,CASSVRLGADTQYF,TGTGCCAGCAGCGTCAGACTCGGGGCAGATACGCAGTATTTT
TRBJ1-2,-,TRBD1,TRBV19,CASSAKWDSLGYTF,TGTGCCAGTAGTGCGAAATGGGACAGTCTTGGCTACACCTTC
TRBJ2-4,-,TRBD1,TRBV2,CASGGQGLNIQYF,TGTGCCAGCGGTGGACAGGGGTTGAACATTCAGTACTTC
TRBJ2-3,-,-,TRBV21-1,CASSRASTDTQYF,TGTGCCAGCAGCAGGGCTAGCACAGATACGCAGTATTTT
TRBJ1-4,-,-,TRBV5-5,CASSLVQGDEKLFF,TGTGCCAGCAGCTTGGTTCAGGGAGATGAAAAACTGTTTTTT
TRBJ1-4,-,TRBD1,TRBV7-9,CASSLPTTGNEKLFF,TGTGCCAGCAGCTTACCGACGACAGGGAATGAAAAACTGTTTTTT
TRBJ1-1,few,-,TRBV11-2,CASSKREQRAFF,TGTGCCAGCAGCAAGAGGGAACAACGGGCTTTCTTT
TRBJ1-2,-,-,TRBV5-1,CASSLQGNGYTF,TGCGCCAGCAGCTTACAGGGAAATGGCTACACCTTC
TRBJ2-7,-,TRBD2,TRBV6-1,CATREGLYEQYF,TGTGCCACCAGGGAGGGTCTCTACGAGCAGTACTTC
TRBJ2-3,-,-,TRBV6-1,CASSVRFTDTQYF,TGTGCCAGCAGTGTTCGGTTCACAGATACGCAGTATTTT
TRBJ2-7,-,-,TRBV5-4,CASSNTGRGTSYEQYF,TGTGCCAGCAGCAACACGGGTCGGGGGACCTCCTACGAGCAGTACTTC
TRBJ1-3,-,-,TRBV5-1,CASSLTEGNTIYF,TGCGCCAGCAGCTTAACAGAAGGAAACACCATATATTTT
TRBJ2-1,-,TRBD2,TRBV5-1,CASSLEPGGYNEQFF,TGCGCCAGCAGCTTGGAACCGGGGGGCTACAATGAGCAGTTCTTC
TRBJ1-5,few,-,TRBV10-1,CASSDQKDREENQPQHF,TGCGCCAGCAGTGATCAAAAGGACCGGGAGGAGAATCAGCCCCAGCATTTT
TRBJ2-1,-,-,TRBV9,CASSAAVDPSYNEQFF,TGTGCCAGCAGCGCGGCGGTGGACCCGAGCTACAATGAGCAGTTCTTC
TRBJ2-3,-,-,TRBV27,CASSLFGDTQYF,TGTGCCAGCAGTTTATTTGGGGATACGCAGTATTTT
TRBJ2-7,-,-,TRBV7-9,CASSHRDKPYEQYF,TGTGCCAGCAGCCACCGGGACAAACCCTACGAGCAGTACTTC
TRBJ1-2,-,TRBD1,TRBV7-9,CASSSQTGIGYTF,TGTGCCAGCAGCTCACAGACAGGGATTGGCTACACCTTC
TRBJ2-5,-,TRBD2,TRBV11-2,CASSRSTSGGEETQYF,TGTGCCAGCAGCCGTTCCACTAGCGGGGGTGAAGAGACCCAGTACTTC
TRBJ1-2,-,TRBD1,TRBV28,CASVLTGGNGYTF,TGTGCCAGCGTCTTGACAGGGGGAAATGGCTACACCTTC
TRBJ1-2,large,-,TRBV2,CASSERIAIYGYTF,TGTGCCAGCAGTGAAAGGATTGCGATCTATGGCTACACCTTC
TRBJ2-5,-,TRBD1,TRBV28,CASSLSSTGPETQYF,TGTGCCAGCAGTTTATCTTCGACAGGGCCAGAGACCCAGTACTTC
TRBJ1-2,-,TRBD1,TRBV30,CAWSGQGANYGYTF,TGTGCCTGGAGTGGACAGGGGGCAAACTATGGCTACACCTTC
TRBJ1-5,-,-,TRBV6-1,CASSDGQGGQPQHF,TGTGCCAGCAGTGACGGGCAGGGCGGTCAGCCCCAGCATTTT
TRBJ1-6,few,TRBD1,TRBV28,CASRETGGGSPLHF,TGTGCCAGCAGAGAGACAGGGGGCGGTTCACCCCTCCACTTT
TRBJ2-5,-,TRBD2,TRBV4-1,CASSQAIAGGQETQYF,TGCGCCAGCAGCCAAGCCATAGCGGGGGGGCAAGAGACCCAGTACTTC
TRBJ1-4,once,TRBD1,TRBV28,CASSGQGVTNEKLFF,TGTGCCAGCAGTGGCCAGGGGGTAACTAATGAAAAACTGTTTTTT
TRBJ1-2,-,-,TRBV28,CASSSANARYGYTF,TGTGCCAGCAGCTCGGCGAACGCGCGCTATGGCTACACCTTC
TRBJ1-1,-,-,TRBV6-5,CASSSGGRDTEAFF,TGTGCCAGCAGTTCGGGAGGTCGAGACACTGAAGCTTTCTTT
TRBJ1-2,-,TRBD1,TRBV2,CASSEAGRGSGYTF,TGTGCCAGCAGTGAAGCCGGCAGGGGGTCTGGCTACACCTTC
TRBJ2-7,-,-,TRBV30,CAQGRSSYEQYF,TGTGCCCAGGGGCGTAGCTCCTACGAGCAGTACTTC
TRBJ2-3,once,TRBD2,TRBV4-1,CASSHATTDLAVGTDTQYF,TGCGCCAGCAGCCATGCTACAACTGATCTAGCGGTTGGCACAGATACGCAGTATTTT
TRBJ2-7,-,-,TRBV10-3,CAIRKHEAGDEQYF,TGTGCCATCAGAAAACACGAGGCAGGGGACGAGCAGTACTTC
TRBJ2-7,-,-,TRBV7-2,CASSSRYYEQYF,TGTGCCAGCAGCTCTAGATATTACGAGCAGTACTTC